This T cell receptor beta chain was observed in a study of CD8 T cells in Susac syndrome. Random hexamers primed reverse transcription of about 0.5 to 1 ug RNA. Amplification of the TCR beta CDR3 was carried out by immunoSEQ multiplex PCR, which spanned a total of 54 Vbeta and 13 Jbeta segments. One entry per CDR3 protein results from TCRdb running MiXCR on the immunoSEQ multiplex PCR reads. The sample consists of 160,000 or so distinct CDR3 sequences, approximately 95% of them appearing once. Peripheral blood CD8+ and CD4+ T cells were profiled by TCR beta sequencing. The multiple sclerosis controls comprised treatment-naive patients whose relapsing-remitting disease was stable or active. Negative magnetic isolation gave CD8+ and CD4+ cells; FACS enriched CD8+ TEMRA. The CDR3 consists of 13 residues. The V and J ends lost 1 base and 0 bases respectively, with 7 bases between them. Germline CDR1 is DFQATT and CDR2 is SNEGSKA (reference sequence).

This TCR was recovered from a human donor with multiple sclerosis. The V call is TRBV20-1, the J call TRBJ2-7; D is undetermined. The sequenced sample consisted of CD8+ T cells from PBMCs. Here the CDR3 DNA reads TGCAGTGCTAGAGGTTCGATCTCCTACGAGCAGTACTTC. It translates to CSARGSISYEQYF.